This T cell receptor beta chain was captured in a study of shared clonotypes between healthy human individuals. Per germline, CDR1 GTSNPN and CDR2 SVGIG (reference sequence). V was pared by 4 bases and J by 0 bases, with 4 bases between. CDR3 length: 12 residues. As for this clone: This same CDR3 is encoded by further DNA sequences in the sample.

The protocol was immunoSEQ multiplex PCR, while the TCRdb copy is restricted to in-frame clones and leaves out a portion. The sample has some 660,000 clones, approximately 73% seen once. The chain combines TRBV30 with TRBJ1-3; D is unresolved. This sequence originates from a woman in her 30s in good health. The sequenced sample consisted of memory CD4+ T cells sorted from blood. Specified subset: CD45RA-negative fraction. CDR3 nucleotide sequence: TGTGCCTGGAAGGGCTCTGGAAACACCATATATTTT. Translated, it gives CAWKGSGNTIYF. Based on the CDR3 plus reference TRBV30 and TRBJ1-3, the full variable domain is SQTIHQWPATLVQPVGSPLSLECTVEGTSNPNLYWYRQAAGRGLQLLFYSVGIGQISSEVPQNLSASRPQDRQFILSSKKLLLSDSGFYLCAWKGSGNTIYFGEGSWLTVV.